What follows are 25 T cell receptor beta chains derived from one specimen sequenced in a study of CD8 T cells in Susac syndrome. When the RNA was reverse transcribed, random hexamers were used with an input of roughly 0.5 to 1 ug. One entry per CDR3 protein results from TCRdb running MiXCR on the immunoSEQ multiplex PCR reads. This sample has around 130,000 distinct CDR3 sequences, with approximately 89% found just once. The sample comprised CD8+ T cells from PBMCs. These receptors were taken from a human donor with multiple sclerosis.

The chain combines TRBV18 with TRBJ2-2; D is uncertain. CDR1 is KGHSH and CDR2 is LQKENI in the germline V gene. V gave up 3 bases and J gave up 1 base, with 9 bases separating them. The CDR3 has 15 residues. The DNA of the CDR3 is TGTGCCAGCTCACCGTTGAAAGGGAACACCGGGGAGCTGTTTTTT. Its translation is CASSPLKGNTGELFF.

The chain combines TRBV21-1 with TRBJ2-7. TRBV21-1 is noted as a pseudogene. The length of the CDR3 is 17 residues. The CDR3 region is CASSKVENDRTSYEQYF. The CDR3, as DNA: TGTGCCAGCAGCAAAGTCGAGAATGACAGGACCTCCTACGAGCAGTACTTC.

This clonotype was seen more than once but under ten times. J is TRBJ1-1 and V is TRBV5-1; D gene uncertain. Trimming took 0 bases from V and 8 from J, leaving 17 bases between them. This CDR3 has 15 residues. From germline, CDR1 is SGHRS and CDR2 YFSETQ. In DNA, the CDR3 is TGCGCCAGCAGCTTGGACACATTCCAAACAATCGAAGCTTTCTTT. Amino acids: CASSLDTFQTIEAFF.

The chain carries TRBV7-2 and TRBJ2-1; D perhaps matches TRBD1 (6 bases). This CDR3 has 13 amino acids. Germline values: CDR1 SGHTA, CDR2 FQGNSA. The V gene lost 5 bases and the J gene lost 7 bases, with 12 bases spanning the gap. This CDR3 reads CASSLTRGNEQFF. Written as DNA, the CDR3 is TGTGCCAGCAGCCTGACAAGGGGGAATGAGCAGTTCTTC.

The chain uses TRBV3-1 and TRBJ1-1; 7 bases align to TRBD1. After removal of 0 bases from V and 5 bases from J, the junction contained 9 bases not matched to a gene. The CDR3 is made up of 16 amino acids. In germline, CDR1 is LGHDT, CDR2 YNNKEL (reference sequence). The DNA of the CDR3 is TGTGCCAGCAGCCAAGATCTAGAGGGGGCAAGTACTGAAGCTTTCTTT. It yields the protein CASSQDLEGASTEAFF.

The rearrangement joins TRBV11-2 to TRBJ1-2, with D possibly matching TRBD1 (5 bases). The length of the CDR3 is 15 residues. The germline V gene has CDR1 SGHAT and CDR2 FQNNGV. Trimming took 1 base from V and 4 from J, leaving 13 bases between them. The CDR3 is CASSLVVGGGYGYTF. The CDR3 DNA reads as TGTGCCAGCAGCTTAGTAGTAGGCGGGGGCTATGGCTACACCTTC. The whole variable domain, remainder taken from reference TRBV11-2 and TRBJ1-2, is EAGVAQSPRYKIIEKRQSVAFWCNPISGHATLYWYQQILGQGPKLLIQFQNNGVVDDSQLPKDRFSAERLKGVDSTLKIQPAKLEDSAVYLCASSLVVGGGYGYTFGSGTRLTVV.

This sequence joins TRBV29-1 and TRBJ2-5, with 12 bases matching TRBD2. V was clipped by 6 bases and J by 7 bases; unmatched bases: 9. The CDR3 sequence is 14 residues long. Germline V gene data show CDR1 as SQVTM and CDR2 as ANQGSEA. CDR3 DNA: TGCAGCGTCCAACTAGCGGGAGGACCCGGGACCCAGTACTTC. Its protein product is CSVQLAGGPGTQYF.

Of note for this clonotype: Germline and junction disagree at one end, which may indicate a read error. V gene TRBV30 combines with J gene TRBJ2-1; no clear D. This CDR3 has 8 residues. The germline V gene has CDR1 GTSNPN and CDR2 SVGIG (reference sequence). The CDR3 here is CAWSRMIF. The DNA of the CDR3 is TGTGCCTGGAGCAGAATGATCTTC. The full variable domain, completed using reference TRBV30 and TRBJ2-1, is SQTIHQWPATLVQPVGSPLSLECTVEGTSNPNLYWYRQAAGRGLQLLFYSVGIGQISSEVPQNLSASRPQDRQFILSSKKLLLSDSGFYLCAWSRMIFGPGTRLTVL.

This rearrangement joins TRBV20-1 to TRBJ2-1; no clear D. With the DNA end fitting TRBJ2-7 better, the J assignment may be wrong. CDR3 length equals 13 residues. Germline V gene sequence: CDR1 DFQATT, CDR2 SNEGSKA (reference sequence). As DNA, the CDR3 is TGCAGTGCTAGCGACGAGAACATGGACGAGCAGTACTTC. Protein product: CSASDENMDEQYF.

This chain joins TRBV24-1 and TRBJ2-3, with 9 bases lining up with TRBD1. J was trimmed by 3 bases and V by 3 bases; bases with no gene match: 6. Germline lookup yields CDR1 KGHDR and CDR2 SFDVKD. The CDR3 is 16 residues long. The CDR3 is CATSDPPGTGTDTQYF. The CDR3 coding sequence is TGTGCCACCAGTGATCCCCCCGGGACAGGGACAGATACGCAGTATTTT.

The chain couples TRBV7-9 to TRBJ2-1; D could derive from TRBD1 or TRBD2 (5 bases each). Per germline, CDR1 SEHNR and CDR2 FQNEAQ (reference sequence). Trimming pared 7 bases from V and 8 bases from J, leaving 9 bases between. The CDR3 sequence is 11 residues long. The CDR3 sequence is CASTWGYEQFF. In DNA form, the CDR3 reads TGTGCCAGCACCTGGGGGTATGAGCAGTTCTTC. Supplemented by reference TRBV7-9 and TRBJ2-1, the full variable domain reads DTGVSQNPRHKITKRGQNVTFRCDPISEHNRLYWYRQTLGQGPEFLTYFQNEAQLEKSRLLSDRFSAERPKGSFSTLEIQRTEQGDSAMYLCASTWGYEQFFGPGTRLTVL.

The V gene is TRBV28, the J gene TRBJ2-4, with 15 bases lining up with TRBD2. This CDR3 has 17 amino acids. Germline CDR1 MDHEN, CDR2 SYDVKM. With 6 bases clipped from V and 2 bases from J, the junction kept 5 bases outside the gene matches. This chain's CDR3 is CASSQGLAGGPKNIQYF. CDR3 sequence (DNA): TGTGCCAGCAGCCAAGGACTAGCGGGAGGGCCCAAAAACATTCAGTACTTC.

V and J are TRBV7-9 and TRBJ2-1; possibly TRBD2 for D (6 bases). CDR1 SEHNR and CDR2 FQNEAQ come from the germline V gene (reference sequence). Trimming left V 1 base short and J 6 bases short, with 13 bases between. The length of the CDR3 is 15 residues. Here the CDR3 DNA reads TGTGCCAGCAGCTTAGGACCGGGAGCGTCCAATGAGCAGTTCTTC. Translation: CASSLGPGASNEQFF.

V and J are TRBV7-9 and TRBJ1-1, with D possibly being TRBD1 (5 bases). Trimming cost V 1 base and J 4 bases, with 10 bases left between them. This CDR3 spans 14 amino acids. The germline CDR1 and CDR2 sequences are SEHNR and FQNEAQ (reference sequence). CDR3 nucleotide sequence: TGTGCCAGCAGCTTAGGGGGCGGGTTCACTGAAGCTTTCTTT. This codes for CASSLGGGFTEAFF.

The rearrangement uses TRBV12-3 or TRBV12-4 and TRBJ2-7, with D maybe TRBD1 (6 bases). V was cut by 3 bases and J by 2 bases, with 11 bases left in between. The CDR3 consists of 14 residues. Here the CDR3 DNA reads TGTGCCAGCAGTTTCAGGGGATCAGCCTACGAGCAGTACTTC. Amino acids: CASSFRGSAYEQYF.

The J gene is TRBJ2-1, the V gene TRBV3-1; D unresolved. V was shortened by 5 bases and J by 0 bases, with 11 bases between the two germline ends. Germline values: CDR1 LGHDT, CDR2 YNNKEL (reference sequence). CDR3 length: 15 amino acids. CDR3: CASSSPVSSYNEQFF. The CDR3 coding sequence is TGTGCCAGCAGCTCCCCAGTTAGCTCCTACAATGAGCAGTTCTTC.

The genes are TRBV20-1 and TRBJ2-1, with 11 bases aligning to TRBD2. Germline assignment: CDR1 DFQATT and CDR2 SNEGSKA (reference sequence). The CDR3 extends over 13 amino acids. The CDR3 loop reads CTAGLADYNEQFF. The CDR3 DNA reads TGCACTGCGGGACTAGCGGATTACAATGAGCAGTTCTTC.

The rearrangement links TRBV7-9 to TRBJ1-4, with D tentatively TRBD1 (6 bases). The germline V and J ends were trimmed by 4 bases and 3 bases, with 15 bases remaining between them. The CDR3 length is 16 residues. The germline V gene encodes CDR1 SEHNR and CDR2 FQNEAQ (reference sequence). CDR3 protein: CASSYPRGGPNEKLFF. The CDR3 DNA is TGTGCCAGCAGCTACCCCCGGGGGGGCCCTAATGAAAAACTGTTTTTT.

The rearrangement links TRBV6-2 or TRBV6-3 to TRBJ2-5; 11 nucleotides line up with TRBD2. In germline, CDR1 is MNHEY, CDR2 SVGEGT. The CDR3 runs to 17 residues. Losses at the gene ends were 9 bases for V and 5 bases for J; bases not matched to a gene: 17. The CDR3 spells CASRDPGRTSGRETQYF. CDR3 nucleotides: TGTGCCAGTCGAGACCCTGGAAGGACTAGCGGGCGGGAGACCCAGTACTTC.

The chain recombines TRBV3-1 with TRBJ2-1, with D perhaps given as TRBD1 or TRBD2 (6 bases each). Germline-derived CDR1 and CDR2 are LGHDT and YNNKEL (reference sequence). Deletions cut 4 bases from V and 5 bases from J, with 12 bases between. There are 14 residues in the CDR3. This CDR3 reads CASSPFGGNNEQFF. CDR3 bases: TGTGCCAGCAGCCCATTCGGGGGCAACAATGAGCAGTTCTTC.

This clonotype was recorded a few times. The chain is built from TRBV7-9 and TRBJ1-1; 10 bases agree with TRBD1. The J segment lost 11 bases and the V segment lost 5 bases, leaving 5 bases of the junction unmatched. Germline CDR1 SEHNR, CDR2 FQNEAQ (reference sequence). This CDR3 region has 12 residues. The CDR3 sequence: CASSAGTGDAFF. Written as DNA, the CDR3 is TGTGCCAGCAGCGCCGGGACAGGGGACGCTTTCTTT.

The CDR3 loop is CASSLATGPADPYEQYF. The DNA for the CDR3 is TGTGCCAGCAGCTTAGCGACGGGTCCGGCGGATCCCTACGAGCAGTACTTC. The rearrangement links TRBV7-8 to TRBJ2-7; the D is unclear. Germline V gene data show CDR1 as SGHVS and CDR2 as FQNEAQ. Trimming took off 0 bases at V and 2 bases at J, with 17 bases between the two ends. CDR3 length: 17 amino acids.

This sequence joins TRBV6-5 and TRBJ2-7; the D is unclear. Trimming stripped 6 bases from V and 0 bases from J, with 15 bases between. The CDR3 consists of 15 residues. Looked up from germline, CDR1 is MNHEY and CDR2 is SVGAGI. The CDR3 nucleotides read TGTGCCAGCAGCCCGTTTGAGCTTAACTCCTACGAGCAGTACTTC. Amino acids: CASSPFELNSYEQYF.

This clonotype was seen just once. The V and J genes are TRBV28 and TRBJ2-7; D is perhaps TRBD1 or TRBD2 (5 bases each). The CDR3 contains 13 residues. CDR1 is MDHEN, CDR2 SYDVKM, per germline. The V gene lost 2 bases and the J gene lost 4 bases, with 9 bases spanning the gap. CDR3 nucleotide sequence: TGTGCCAGCAGTTTACCGGGGCTTTACGAGCAGTACTTC. Encoded protein: CASSLPGLYEQYF.

This clonotype has just one count. For the CDR3, the DNA is TGTGCCAGCAGCCCCCGGACAGAGGAAGACTATGGCTACACCTTC. It specifies CASSPRTEEDYGYTF. The chain is built from TRBV7-6 and TRBJ1-2, with a possible D match to TRBD1 (6 bases). V was pared by 5 bases and J by 3 bases, with 16 bases between. Germline loops: CDR1 SGHVS, CDR2 FNYEAQ. The CDR3 sequence is 15 residues long.